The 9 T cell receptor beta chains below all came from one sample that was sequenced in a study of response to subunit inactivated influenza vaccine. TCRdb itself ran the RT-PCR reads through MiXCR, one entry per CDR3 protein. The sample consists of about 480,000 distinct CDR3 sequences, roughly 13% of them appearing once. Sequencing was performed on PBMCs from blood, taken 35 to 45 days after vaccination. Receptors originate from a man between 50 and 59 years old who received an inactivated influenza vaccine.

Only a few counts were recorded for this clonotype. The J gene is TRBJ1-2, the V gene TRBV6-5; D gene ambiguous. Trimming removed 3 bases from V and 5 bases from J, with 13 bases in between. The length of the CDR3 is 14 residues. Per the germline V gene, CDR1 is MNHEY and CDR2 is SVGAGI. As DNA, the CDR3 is TGTGCCAGCAGTTATCCCGACCTACTATATGGCTACACCTTC. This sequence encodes CASSYPDLLYGYTF.

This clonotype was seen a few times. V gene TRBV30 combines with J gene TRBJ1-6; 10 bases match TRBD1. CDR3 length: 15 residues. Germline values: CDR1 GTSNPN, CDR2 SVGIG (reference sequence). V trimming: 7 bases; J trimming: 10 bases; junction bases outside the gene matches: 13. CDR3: CASRQGAQEYSPLHF. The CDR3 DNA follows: TGTGCCTCTCGACAGGGGGCGCAGGAATACTCACCCCTCCACTTT.

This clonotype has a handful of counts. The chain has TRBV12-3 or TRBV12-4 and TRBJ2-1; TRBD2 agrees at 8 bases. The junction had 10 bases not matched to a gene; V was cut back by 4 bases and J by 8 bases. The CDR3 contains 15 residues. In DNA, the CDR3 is TGTGCCAGCAGTTCGTACGGGGGGGCCATAGATGAGCAGTTCTTC. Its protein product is CASSSYGGAIDEQFF.

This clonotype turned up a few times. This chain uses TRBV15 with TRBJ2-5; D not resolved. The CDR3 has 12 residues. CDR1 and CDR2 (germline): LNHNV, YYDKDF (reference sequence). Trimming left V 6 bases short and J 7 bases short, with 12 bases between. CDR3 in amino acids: CATRQRIGTQYF. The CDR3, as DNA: TGTGCCACCAGGCAGAGGATCGGGACCCAGTACTTC. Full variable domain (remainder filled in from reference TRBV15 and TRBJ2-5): DAMVIQNPRYQVTQFGKPVTLSCSQTLNHNVMYWYQQKSSQAPKLLFHYYDKDFNNEADTPDNFQSRRPNTSFCFLDIRSPGLGDTAMYLCATRQRIGTQYFGPGTRLLVL.

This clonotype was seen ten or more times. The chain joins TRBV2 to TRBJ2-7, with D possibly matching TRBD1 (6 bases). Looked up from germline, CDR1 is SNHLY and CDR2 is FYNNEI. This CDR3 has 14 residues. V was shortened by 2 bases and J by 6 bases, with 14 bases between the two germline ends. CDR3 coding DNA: TGTGCCAGCAGTGAATGGGGTCAGGGGAGCGAGCAGTACTTC. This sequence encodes CASSEWGQGSEQYF.

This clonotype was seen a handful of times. In nucleotides, the CDR3 is TGCAGTGCTAACGATGCGGGGCTAATTGAGACCCAGTACTTC. Translating it yields CSANDAGLIETQYF. The chain combines TRBV20-1 with TRBJ2-5; tentatively, D is TRBD2 (6 bases). This CDR3 spans 14 amino acids. The V and J ends lost 4 bases and 5 bases respectively, with 17 bases between them. The germline V gene has CDR1 DFQATT and CDR2 SNEGSKA (reference sequence).

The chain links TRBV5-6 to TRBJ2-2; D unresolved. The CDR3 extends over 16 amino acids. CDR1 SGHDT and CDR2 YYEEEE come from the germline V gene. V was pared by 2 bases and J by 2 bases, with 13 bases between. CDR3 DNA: TGTGCCAGCAGCTTTTGGACGGACCGAAACACCGGGGAGCTGTTTTTT. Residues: CASSFWTDRNTGELFF.

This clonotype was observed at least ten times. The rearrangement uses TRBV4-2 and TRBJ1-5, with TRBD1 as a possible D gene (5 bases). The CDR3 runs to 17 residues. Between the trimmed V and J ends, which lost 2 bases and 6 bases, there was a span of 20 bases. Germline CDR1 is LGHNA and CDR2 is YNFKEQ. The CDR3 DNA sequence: TGTGCCAGCAGCCAATCCCCCGGGAGCGGGGGAAGTCAGCCCCAGCATTTT. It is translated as CASSQSPGSGGSQPQHF.

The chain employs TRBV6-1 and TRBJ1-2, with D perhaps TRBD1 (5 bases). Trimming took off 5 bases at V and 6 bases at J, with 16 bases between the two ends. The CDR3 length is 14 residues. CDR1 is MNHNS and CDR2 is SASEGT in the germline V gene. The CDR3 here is CASSTRVGYHGYTF. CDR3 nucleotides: TGTGCCAGCAGTACCAGGGTTGGATATCATGGCTACACCTTC.